This TCR beta chain was obtained from a study of OX40 agonist ivuxolimab in advanced cancers. V trimming: 7 bases; J trimming: 0 bases; junction bases outside the gene matches: 5. Germline V gives CDR1 MNHNS, CDR2 SASEGT. The CDR3 is made up of 15 amino acids. Clones were sequenced by immunoSEQ multiplex PCR, and TCRdb holds only the in-frame ones, with some missing. Found here are 84,000 or so clones, 80% to 95% of them singletons; the top ten hold roughly 0.4%. The receptor's source is an adult with an advanced solid tumor such as melanoma, head and neck, liver or kidney cancer. Sequenced material: CD4+ or CD8+ T cells sorted from blood, taken in a trial of the OX40 agonist ivuxolimab. The chain couples TRBV6-1 to TRBJ2-7, with 11 positions matching TRBD2. This CDR3 is CASIPGLAASYEQYF. The DNA of the CDR3 is TGTGCCAGCATCCCGGGACTAGCGGCCTCCTACGAGCAGTACTTC.